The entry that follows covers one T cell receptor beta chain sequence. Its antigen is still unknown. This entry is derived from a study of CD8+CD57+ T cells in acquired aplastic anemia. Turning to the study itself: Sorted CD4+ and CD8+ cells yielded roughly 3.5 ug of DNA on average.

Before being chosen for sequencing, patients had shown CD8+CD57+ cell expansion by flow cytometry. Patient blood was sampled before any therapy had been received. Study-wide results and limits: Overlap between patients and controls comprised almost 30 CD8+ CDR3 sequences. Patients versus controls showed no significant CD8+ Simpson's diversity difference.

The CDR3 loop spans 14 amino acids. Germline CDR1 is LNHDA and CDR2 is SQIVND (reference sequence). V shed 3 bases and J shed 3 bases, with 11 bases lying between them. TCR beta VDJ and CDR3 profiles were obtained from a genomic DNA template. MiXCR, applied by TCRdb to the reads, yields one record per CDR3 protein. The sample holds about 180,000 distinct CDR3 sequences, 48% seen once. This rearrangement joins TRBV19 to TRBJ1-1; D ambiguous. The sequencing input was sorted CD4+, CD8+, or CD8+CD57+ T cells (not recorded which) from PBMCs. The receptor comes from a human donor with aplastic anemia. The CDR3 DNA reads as TGTGCCAGTAGTATCGGCAGCTACTACACTGAAGCTTTCTTT. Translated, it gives CASSIGSYYTEAFF.